Sequencing of this TCR beta chain was carried out in a study of vaccination effects on CD4 cells after COVID-19. Concerning this clone itself: What it binds is unknown.

Before any sequencing was done, the ViraFEST assay used viral peptide pools to expand antigen-specific CD4+ T cells. Once cultured for nine to ten days, the cells underwent separation to obtain CD4+ T cells. Prior SARS-CoV-2 infection was absent in the vaccine recipients, as shown by negative nucleocapsid antibodies. Cultures had half their medium replaced with IL-2 medium on days 3 and 7. Assay used: immunoSEQ multiplex PCR; TCRdb lists only in-frame clones, some missing. The sample holds about 24,000 clones, around 71% seen once. The CDR3 has 13 residues. Germline V lookup: CDR1 SQVTM, CDR2 ANQGSEA. Unmatched junction bases numbered 4, after V lost 7 bases and J lost 6 bases.

The chain links TRBV29-1 to TRBJ2-1, with TRBD2 identical over 12 bases. The material was CD4+ T cells from PBMCs cultured with HCoV-OC43 spike peptides, obtained before COVID-19 vaccination. Indicated subset: HCoV-OC43 spike overlapping peptide pool stimulation. This clonotype was obtained from a human donor who received a COVID-19 vaccine. CDR3 sequence reads: CSETSGSLNEQFF. CDR3 DNA: TGCAGCGAGACTAGCGGGAGTCTCAATGAGCAGTTCTTC.